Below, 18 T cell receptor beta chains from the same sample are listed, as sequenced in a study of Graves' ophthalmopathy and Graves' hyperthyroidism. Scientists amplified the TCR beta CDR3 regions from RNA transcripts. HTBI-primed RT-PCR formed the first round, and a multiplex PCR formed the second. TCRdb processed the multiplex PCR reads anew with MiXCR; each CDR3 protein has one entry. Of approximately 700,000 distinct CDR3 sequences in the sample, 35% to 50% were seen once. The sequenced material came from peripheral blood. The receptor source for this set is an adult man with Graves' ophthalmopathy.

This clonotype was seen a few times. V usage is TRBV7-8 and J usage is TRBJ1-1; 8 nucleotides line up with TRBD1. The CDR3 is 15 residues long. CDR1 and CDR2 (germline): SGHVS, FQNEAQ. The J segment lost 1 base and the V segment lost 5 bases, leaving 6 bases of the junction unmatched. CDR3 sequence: CASSPDRARNTEAFF. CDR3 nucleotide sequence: TGTGCCAGCAGCCCGGACAGGGCGCGGAACACTGAAGCTTTCTTT.

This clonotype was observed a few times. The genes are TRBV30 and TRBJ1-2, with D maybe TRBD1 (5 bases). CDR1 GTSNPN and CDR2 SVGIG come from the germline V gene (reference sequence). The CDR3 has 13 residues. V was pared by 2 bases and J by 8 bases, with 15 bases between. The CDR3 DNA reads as TGTGCCTGGAGTCCAGACAGTTTCGGAGGCTACACCTTC. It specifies CAWSPDSFGGYTF.

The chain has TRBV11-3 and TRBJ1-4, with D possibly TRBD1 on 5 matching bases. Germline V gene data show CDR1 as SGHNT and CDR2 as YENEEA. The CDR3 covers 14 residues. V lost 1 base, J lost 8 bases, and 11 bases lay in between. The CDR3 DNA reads TGTGCCAGCAGCTTAGCCAGCGGGACCGAAAAACTGTTTTTT. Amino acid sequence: CASSLASGTEKLFF.

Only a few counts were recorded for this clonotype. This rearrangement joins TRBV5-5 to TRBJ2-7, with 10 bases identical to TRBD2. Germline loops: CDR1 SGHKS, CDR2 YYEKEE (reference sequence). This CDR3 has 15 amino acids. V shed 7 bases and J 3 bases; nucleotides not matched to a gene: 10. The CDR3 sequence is CASGSRLAGLYEQYF. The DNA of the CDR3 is TGTGCCAGCGGATCTAGACTAGCGGGCCTCTACGAGCAGTACTTC. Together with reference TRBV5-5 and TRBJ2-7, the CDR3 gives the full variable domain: DAGVTQSPTHLIKTRGQQVTLRCSPISGHKSVSWYQQVLGQGPQFIFQYYEKEERGRGNFPDRFSARQFPNYSSELNVNALLLGDSALYLCASGSRLAGLYEQYFGPGTRLTVT.

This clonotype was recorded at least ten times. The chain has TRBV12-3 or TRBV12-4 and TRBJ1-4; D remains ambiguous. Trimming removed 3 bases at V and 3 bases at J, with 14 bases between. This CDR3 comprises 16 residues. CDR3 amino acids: CASSFGSGLANEKLFF. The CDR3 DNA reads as TGTGCCAGCAGTTTCGGTTCTGGGTTAGCTAATGAAAAACTGTTTTTT.

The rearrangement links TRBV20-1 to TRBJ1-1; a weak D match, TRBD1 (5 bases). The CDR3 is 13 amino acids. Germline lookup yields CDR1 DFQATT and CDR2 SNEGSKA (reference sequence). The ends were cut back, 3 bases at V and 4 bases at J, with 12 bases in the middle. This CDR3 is CSASPTVGTEAFF. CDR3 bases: TGCAGTGCTAGTCCGACAGTCGGCACTGAAGCTTTCTTT.

The CDR3 here is CATSRDQVLHGAAMGETQYF. The CDR3 bases are TGTGCCACCAGCAGAGATCAGGTTCTTCATGGCGCGGCCATGGGAGAGACCCAGTACTTC. The chain joins TRBV15 to TRBJ2-5; D call uncertain. V lost 0 bases to trimming and J lost 4 bases, with 27 bases between them. Germline CDR1 reads LNHNV; CDR2 reads YYDKDF (reference sequence). The CDR3 totals 20 residues. Based on the CDR3 plus reference TRBV15 and TRBJ2-5, the full variable domain is DAMVIQNPRYQVTQFGKPVTLSCSQTLNHNVMYWYQQKSSQAPKLLFHYYDKDFNNEADTPDNFQSRRPNTSFCFLDIRSPGLGDTAMYLCATSRDQVLHGAAMGETQYFGPGTRLLVL.

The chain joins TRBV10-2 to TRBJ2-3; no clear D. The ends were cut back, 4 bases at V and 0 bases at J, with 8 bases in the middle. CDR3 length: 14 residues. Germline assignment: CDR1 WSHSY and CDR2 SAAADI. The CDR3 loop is CASSVVTSTDTQYF. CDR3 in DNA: TGCGCCAGCAGTGTAGTAACGAGCACAGATACGCAGTATTTT.

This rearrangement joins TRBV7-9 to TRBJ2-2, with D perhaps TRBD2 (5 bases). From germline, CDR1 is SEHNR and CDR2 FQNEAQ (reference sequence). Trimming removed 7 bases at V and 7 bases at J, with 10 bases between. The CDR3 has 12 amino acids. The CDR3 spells CASTRRDGELFF. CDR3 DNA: TGTGCCAGCACCCGACGGGACGGGGAGCTGTTTTTT.

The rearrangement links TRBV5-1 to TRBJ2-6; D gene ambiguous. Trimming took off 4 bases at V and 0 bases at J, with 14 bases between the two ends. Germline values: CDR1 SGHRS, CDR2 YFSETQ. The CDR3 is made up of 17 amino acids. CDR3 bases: TGCGCCAGCAGCCCCCTTGACCAACTCTCTGGGGCCAACGTCCTGACTTTC. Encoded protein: CASSPLDQLSGANVLTF.

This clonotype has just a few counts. This CDR3 is CASSLPGSSYNSPLHF. DNA for the CDR3: TGTGCCAGCAGCTTGCCGGGGAGCTCCTATAATTCACCCCTCCACTTT. The gene calls are TRBV7-9 and TRBJ1-6; D is unclear. CDR1 and CDR2 from the germline V gene are SEHNR and FQNEAQ (reference sequence). Between the trimmed V and J ends, which lost 3 bases and 0 bases, there was a span of 9 bases. This CDR3 comprises 16 residues.

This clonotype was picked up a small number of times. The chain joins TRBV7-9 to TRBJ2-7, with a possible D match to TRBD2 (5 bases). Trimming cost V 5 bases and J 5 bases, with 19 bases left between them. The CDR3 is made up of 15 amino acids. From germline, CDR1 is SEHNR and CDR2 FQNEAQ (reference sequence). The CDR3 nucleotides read TGTGCCAGCAGCCCACAACCCGGGGTTCGGGACGAGCAGTACTTC. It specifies CASSPQPGVRDEQYF.

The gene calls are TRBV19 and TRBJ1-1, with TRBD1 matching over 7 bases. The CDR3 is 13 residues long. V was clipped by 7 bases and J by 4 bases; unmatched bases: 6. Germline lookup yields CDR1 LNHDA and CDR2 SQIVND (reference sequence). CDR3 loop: CASTKQGSTEAFF. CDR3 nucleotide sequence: TGTGCCAGTACCAAACAGGGGTCCACTGAAGCTTTCTTT.

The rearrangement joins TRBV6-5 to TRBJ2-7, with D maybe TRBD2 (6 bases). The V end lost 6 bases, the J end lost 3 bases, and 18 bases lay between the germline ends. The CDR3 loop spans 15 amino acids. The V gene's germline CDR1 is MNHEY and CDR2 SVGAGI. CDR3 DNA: TGTGCCAGCAGCTATGACGGAGGGACTTACTACGAGCAGTACTTC. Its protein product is CASSYDGGTYYEQYF.

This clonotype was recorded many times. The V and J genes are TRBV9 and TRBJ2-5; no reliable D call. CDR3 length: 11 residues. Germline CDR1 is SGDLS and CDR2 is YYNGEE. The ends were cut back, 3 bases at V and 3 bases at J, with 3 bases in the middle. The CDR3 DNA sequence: TGTGCCAGCAGCGCCAAAGAGACCCAGTACTTC. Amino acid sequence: CASSAKETQYF.

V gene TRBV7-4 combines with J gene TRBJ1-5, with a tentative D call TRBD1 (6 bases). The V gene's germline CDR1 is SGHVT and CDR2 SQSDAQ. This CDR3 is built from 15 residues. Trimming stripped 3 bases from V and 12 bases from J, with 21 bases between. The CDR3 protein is CASSLGLAGGPIQHF. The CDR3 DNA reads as TGTGCCAGCAGCTTGGGACTAGCGGGGGGGCCGATCCAGCATTTT.

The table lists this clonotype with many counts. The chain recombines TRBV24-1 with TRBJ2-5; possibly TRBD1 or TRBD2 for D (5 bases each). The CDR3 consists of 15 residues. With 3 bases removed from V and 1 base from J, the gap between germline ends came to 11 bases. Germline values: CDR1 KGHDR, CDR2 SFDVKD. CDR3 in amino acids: CATSDRDRAQETQYF. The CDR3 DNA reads TGTGCCACCAGTGATAGGGACCGGGCCCAAGAGACCCAGTACTTC.

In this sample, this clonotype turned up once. This CDR3 is CSVQTGSMYTEAFF. The CDR3 DNA reads as TGCAGCGTTCAGACAGGGAGTATGTACACTGAAGCTTTCTTT. The rearrangement joins TRBV29-1 to TRBJ1-1; 7 positions agree with TRBD1. The germline CDR1 and CDR2 sequences are SQVTM and ANQGSEA. The length of the CDR3 is 14 residues. V dropped 5 bases and J dropped 3; count of bases not matched to a gene: 9.